The 27 T cell receptor beta chains presented below share a single source sample, sequenced in a study of blood T cell repertoires in COVID-19. TCRdb's copy holds only in-frame clones and misses some; the assay was immunoSEQ multiplex PCR. The data contain under 90,000 clones, roughly nine tenths of them singletons. What was sequenced was peripheral blood. The receptor set was obtained from a man between 60 and 75 years old with acute or convalescent COVID-19.

The gene calls are TRBV5-4 and TRBJ1-4; maybe TRBD1 (5 bases). Trimming left V 4 bases short and J 0 bases short, with 10 bases between. In germline, CDR1 is SGHNT, CDR2 YYREEE (reference sequence). This CDR3 spans 15 amino acids. As DNA, the CDR3 is TGTGCCAGCAGCAGAGACAGTGCAACTAATGAAAAACTGTTTTTT. Translation gives CASSRDSATNEKLFF.

The chain couples TRBV5-6 to TRBJ1-2, with D perhaps TRBD1 (6 bases). The length of the CDR3 is 15 residues. The germline CDR1 and CDR2 sequences are SGHDT and YYEEEE. V lost 5 bases and J 2 bases, leaving 16 bases between the germline ends. This CDR3 reads CASSRRAQGNYGYTF. The CDR3, as DNA: TGTGCCAGCAGTCGACGGGCCCAGGGGAACTATGGCTACACCTTC.

This clone was detected ten times or more. The CDR3 coding sequence is TGTGCCAGCAGTTACTCGGACAGGCCCTCCTACGAGCAGTACTTC. This sequence encodes CASSYSDRPSYEQYF. The chain links TRBV6-5 to TRBJ2-7; TRBD1 agrees at 7 bases. After removal of 0 bases from V and 0 bases from J, the junction contained 2 bases not matched to a gene. The germline V gene encodes CDR1 MNHEY and CDR2 SVGAGI. The CDR3 contains 15 residues.

The chain uses TRBV7-2 and TRBJ1-2; 8 positions match TRBD1. Germline V lookup: CDR1 SGHTA, CDR2 FQGNSA. The J segment lost 7 bases and the V segment lost 1 base, leaving 5 bases of the junction unmatched. This CDR3 is 14 amino acids long. CDR3 region: CASSLGQGAAGYTF. CDR3 coding DNA: TGTGCCAGCAGCTTAGGGCAGGGGGCAGCTGGCTACACCTTC.

The chain combines TRBV2 with TRBJ1-5; 7 nucleotides line up with TRBD1. The CDR3 covers 14 residues. With 0 bases clipped from V and 6 bases from J, the junction kept 2 bases outside the gene matches. Germline-derived CDR1 and CDR2 are SNHLY and FYNNEI. The CDR3 bases are TGTGCCAGCAGTGAAGCGACAGGGAGTCAGCCCCAGCATTTT. It translates to CASSEATGSQPQHF.

This clone was found a few times. V usage is TRBV7-2 and J usage is TRBJ1-1, with D possibly matching TRBD1 (6 bases). Germline V CDR1 and CDR2: SGHTA, FQGNSA. V lost 5 bases and J 5 bases, leaving 15 bases between the germline ends. The CDR3 contains 14 residues. CDR3 sequence: CASSKQGQGTEAFF. The CDR3 nucleotides are TGTGCCAGCAGCAAACAGGGTCAGGGAACTGAAGCTTTCTTT.

The J gene is TRBJ1-1, the V gene TRBV5-1, with 7 bases matching TRBD1. Germline V gene lookup returns CDR1 SGHRS and CDR2 YFSETQ. This CDR3 is built from 14 residues. The junction had 3 bases not matched to a gene; V was cut back by 4 bases and J by 0 bases. The CDR3 loop is CASSRGQMNTEAFF. The DNA for the CDR3 is TGCGCCAGCAGCCGGGGACAGATGAACACTGAAGCTTTCTTT.

The chain joins TRBV30 to TRBJ1-3, with a possible D match to TRBD1 (6 bases). Per the germline V gene, CDR1 is GTSNPN and CDR2 is SVGIG (reference sequence). The length of the CDR3 is 12 residues. V lost 5 bases and J 1 base, leaving 6 bases between the germline ends. The CDR3 spells CAWGQSGNTIYF. CDR3 bases: TGTGCCTGGGGACAGTCTGGAAACACCATATATTTT.

The chain carries TRBV27 and TRBJ1-5; D may be TRBD1 (6 bases). The ends were cut back, 4 bases at V and 7 bases at J, with 23 bases in the middle. This CDR3 comprises 17 residues. CDR1 and CDR2 from the germline V gene are MNHEY and SMNVEV (reference sequence). In DNA form, the CDR3 reads TGTGCCAGCAGTTCCACAGGGTTTCCTACCCCGGGACAGCCCCAGCATTTT. Translated, it gives CASSSTGFPTPGQPQHF.

The J gene is TRBJ2-7, the V gene TRBV5-1; TRBD2 agrees at 9 bases. The CDR3 runs to 16 residues. Per the germline V gene, CDR1 is SGHRS and CDR2 is YFSETQ. The V and J ends lost 0 bases and 2 bases, in that order; junction bases with no gene match: 6. The CDR3 DNA reads TGCGCCAGCAGCTTGGAGGGACTAGCCTCCACCTACGAGCAGTACTTC. Translated, it gives CASSLEGLASTYEQYF. Full variable domain (missing parts from reference TRBV5-1 and TRBJ2-7): KAGVTQTPRYLIKTRGQQVTLSCSPISGHRSVSWYQQTPGQGLQFLFEYFSETQRNKGNFPGRFSGRQFSNSRSEMNVSTLELGDSALYLCASSLEGLASTYEQYFGPGTRLTVT.

The rearrangement joins TRBV18 to TRBJ1-3; perhaps TRBD1 as D (6 bases). The CDR3 runs to 17 residues. CDR1 is KGHSH, CDR2 LQKENI, per germline. V shed 0 bases and J shed 4 bases, with 16 bases lying between them. CDR3 loop: CASSPPLKGHLGNTIYF. The CDR3 DNA reads TGTGCCAGCTCACCACCGTTGAAGGGACACTTAGGAAACACCATATATTTT.

The chain combines TRBV5-1 with TRBJ1-6; D gene unclear. V lost 0 bases to trimming and J lost 8 bases, with 9 bases between them. Germline V gene sequence: CDR1 SGHRS, CDR2 YFSETQ. The CDR3 covers 14 residues. DNA for the CDR3: TGCGCCAGCAGCTTGGGGGGAGAAGATTCACCCCTCCACTTT. Its protein product is CASSLGGEDSPLHF.

The chain couples TRBV7-8 to TRBJ2-6; TRBD1 agrees at 7 bases. V shed 5 bases and J 0 bases; nucleotides not matched to a gene: 22. CDR1 is SGHVS and CDR2 is FQNEAQ in the germline V gene. This CDR3 contains 22 residues. CDR3 sequence: CASSPGLRLRDSPSSGANVLTF. Here the CDR3 DNA reads TGTGCCAGCAGCCCAGGCCTAAGACTCCGGGACAGCCCTTCCTCTGGGGCCAACGTCCTGACTTTC.

This chain joins TRBV5-8 and TRBJ1-2; no reliable D call. The CDR3 is made up of 12 amino acids. Germline loops: CDR1 SGHTS, CDR2 YDEGEE. Trimming took off 3 bases at V and 8 bases at J, with 11 bases between the two ends. In DNA form, the CDR3 reads TGTGCCAGCAGCTCCGTCGTGACAGGCTACACCTTC. This translates into CASSSVVTGYTF.

This rearrangement joins TRBV21-1 to TRBJ1-3; the D segment call TRBD1 is taken from the table without a DNA check. TRBV21-1 is deemed a pseudogene. This CDR3 spans 18 amino acids. The CDR3 loop is CASSIRRLKDKSGNTIYF. The CDR3 bases are TGTGCCAGCAGCATACGCCGCCTGAAGGACAAGTCTGGAAACACCATATATTTT.

The chain links TRBV4-2 to TRBJ2-5; 9 positions match TRBD1. The CDR3 contains 16 residues. V dropped 0 bases and J dropped 1; count of bases not matched to a gene: 3. Germline V gene sequence: CDR1 LGHNA, CDR2 YNFKEQ. The chain's CDR3 is CASSQEGTGFQETQYF. CDR3 DNA sequence: TGTGCCAGCAGCCAAGAGGGGACAGGGTTCCAAGAGACCCAGTACTTC.

J is TRBJ2-1 and V is TRBV2, with D possibly matching TRBD1 (5 bases). V shed 6 bases and J shed 0 bases, with 12 bases lying between them. This CDR3 has 15 residues. Germline V gene data show CDR1 as SNHLY and CDR2 as FYNNEI. The CDR3: CASRQDGSSYNEQFF. The CDR3 DNA sequence: TGTGCCAGCAGACAGGACGGTAGCTCCTACAATGAGCAGTTCTTC.

This clone was counted a single time. This sequence joins TRBV7-8 and TRBJ2-2, with TRBD2 as a possible D gene (6 bases). Trimming took 7 bases from V and 3 from J, leaving 21 bases between them. Germline V gives CDR1 SGHVS, CDR2 FQNEAQ. CDR3 length: 17 amino acids. CDR3: CASTRLGGGGYTGELFF. DNA of the CDR3: TGTGCCAGCACCCGACTGGGGGGAGGCGGATACACCGGGGAGCTGTTTTTT.

This clone was observed once. V usage is TRBV6-5 and J usage is TRBJ1-6; 10 bases align to TRBD1. The CDR3 length is 15 residues. Unmatched junction bases numbered 8, after V lost 6 bases and J lost 9 bases. CDR1 is MNHEY and CDR2 is SVGAGI in the germline V gene. Here the CDR3 reads CASRPPGQGRSPLHF. DNA of the CDR3: TGTGCCAGCAGGCCCCCGGGACAGGGGCGTTCACCCCTCCACTTT.

V usage is TRBV11-2 and J usage is TRBJ2-5, with D maybe TRBD1 (5 bases). V lost 7 bases to trimming and J lost 2 bases, with 23 bases between them. Germline loops: CDR1 SGHAT, CDR2 FQNNGV. This CDR3 is built from 17 residues. The CDR3 bases are TGTGCCAGCATCGCGTACAGGAAAGTAAGAGCGCAAGAGACCCAGTACTTC. This gives the protein CASIAYRKVRAQETQYF. Supplemented by reference TRBV11-2 and TRBJ2-5, the full variable domain reads EAGVAQSPRYKIIEKRQSVAFWCNPISGHATLYWYQQILGQGPKLLIQFQNNGVVDDSQLPKDRFSAERLKGVDSTLKIQPAKLEDSAVYLCASIAYRKVRAQETQYFGPGTRLLVL.

This clone has a single count. The chain carries TRBV7-9 and TRBJ2-7, with 8 nucleotides matching TRBD1. Germline V CDR1 and CDR2: SEHNR, FQNEAQ (reference sequence). The V and J ends lost 4 bases and 3 bases, in that order; junction bases with no gene match: 8. The CDR3 is 15 amino acids. CDR3 sequence: CASSWWTGKIYEQYF. The CDR3 nucleotides read TGTGCCAGCAGCTGGTGGACAGGGAAAATCTACGAGCAGTACTTC.

The chain employs TRBV6-1 and TRBJ2-3; 8 bases are shared with TRBD2. Germline V gives CDR1 MNHNS, CDR2 SASEGT. V was pared by 2 bases and J by 1 base, with 2 bases of the junction left unmatched. The CDR3 sequence is 15 residues long. The chain's CDR3 is CASSELRGGTDTQYF. The DNA of the CDR3 is TGTGCCAGCAGTGAACTGCGGGGGGGCACAGATACGCAGTATTTT.

In the case of this clone: A read error may produce the germline difference seen at one junction end. V gene TRBV7-7 combines with J gene TRBJ2-7; D may be TRBD1 (6 bases). CDR3 length: 14 residues. Germline V gene data show CDR1 as SSHAT and CDR2 as FNYEAQ (reference sequence). This CDR3 reads CASSLGGSAYEQYF. DNA of the CDR3: TGTGCTAGCAGCTTAGGGGGTAGCGCTTACGAGCAGTACTTC.

This chain links TRBV6-5 with TRBJ2-2; D is possibly TRBD2 (6 bases). V lost 7 bases, J lost 6 bases, and 12 bases lay in between. In germline, CDR1 is MNHEY, CDR2 SVGAGI. CDR3 length equals 13 residues. CDR3 region: CASIVGGSGELFF. For the CDR3, the DNA is TGTGCCAGCATTGTCGGGGGATCCGGGGAGCTGTTTTTT.

The chain combines TRBV5-1 with TRBJ2-2, with D tentatively TRBD2 (7 bases). Deletions cut 5 bases from V and 0 bases from J, with 11 bases between. The CDR3 sequence is 15 residues long. Germline lookup yields CDR1 SGHRS and CDR2 YFSETQ. The CDR3 protein is CASREGGTNTGELFF. CDR3 sequence (DNA): TGCGCCAGCAGAGAGGGGGGGACGAACACCGGGGAGCTGTTTTTT.

The rearrangement joins TRBV5-1 to TRBJ2-7; TRBD1 might be the D (6 bases). V lost 3 bases and J lost 5, with 9 bases in between. Germline V gene data show CDR1 as SGHRS and CDR2 as YFSETQ. The CDR3 extends over 12 amino acids. CDR3 sequence reads: CASSSTGNEQYF. The CDR3 DNA reads TGCGCCAGCAGCTCAACAGGGAACGAGCAGTACTTC.

The sample holds one count of this clone. CDR3 protein: CASSSSGTGAHMDHGYTF. As DNA, the CDR3 is TGTGCCAGTAGTTCTTCCGGGACAGGGGCCCATATGGATCATGGCTACACCTTC. The chain employs TRBV19 and TRBJ1-2; 10 positions agree with TRBD1. The CDR3 consists of 18 residues. Germline V CDR1 and CDR2: LNHDA, SQIVND (reference sequence). J lost 6 bases, V lost 5 bases, and 18 bases had no gene match.